This TCR beta chain was identified during a study of T cell changes during pregnancy in multiple sclerosis. Germline CDR1 is SNHLY and CDR2 is FYNNEI. Trimming shortened V by 6 bases and J by 1 base, and 18 bases separated the two germline ends. The CDR3 has 16 residues. Libraries were prepared by immunoSEQ multiplex PCR; TCRdb keeps only in-frame clonotypes and omits some of them. The sample includes tens of thousands of clones, roughly nine tenths of them seen just once. Sequenced here: CD8+ T cells from peripheral blood mononuclear cells, sampled before pregnancy. The rearrangement links TRBV2 to TRBJ1-2; tentatively, D is TRBD1 (5 bases). The receptor was isolated from a female donor with multiple sclerosis, enrolled in a pregnancy study. The CDR3 DNA sequence: TGTGCCAGCAGCGACAGCCCGGCTGGCCTTAACTATGGCTACACCTTC. It is translated as CASSDSPAGLNYGYTF.